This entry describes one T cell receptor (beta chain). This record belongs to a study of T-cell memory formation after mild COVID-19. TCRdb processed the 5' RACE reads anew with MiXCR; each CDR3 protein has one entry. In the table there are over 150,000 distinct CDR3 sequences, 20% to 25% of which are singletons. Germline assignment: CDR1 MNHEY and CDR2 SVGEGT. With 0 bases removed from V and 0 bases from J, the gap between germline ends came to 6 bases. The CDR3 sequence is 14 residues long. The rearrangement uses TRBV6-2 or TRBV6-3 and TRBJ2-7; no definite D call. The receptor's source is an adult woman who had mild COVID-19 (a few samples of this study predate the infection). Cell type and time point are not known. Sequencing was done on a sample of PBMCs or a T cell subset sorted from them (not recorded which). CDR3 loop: CASSYSYGSYEQYF. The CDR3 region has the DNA TGTGCCAGCAGTTACTCATATGGCTCCTACGAGCAGTACTTC.